What follows are 5 T cell receptor beta chains derived from one specimen sequenced in a study of PD-1 blockade in classical Hodgkin lymphoma (TCRdb year 2020). The time point label, as the study defines it: cycle 2 day 1 (C2D1) of nivolumab. Every trial patient had relapsed after autologous stem cell transplantation, and cohorts A, B and C differed in prior brentuximab vedotin exposure. The library was generated by the immunoSEQ multiplex PCR assay. Imported from immuneACCESS, the table was reduced by TCRdb to in-frame sequences with V and J called. These copies leave out some clones; in studies compared against another copy, an unresolved V gene accounts for under half, and the cause of the remainder is not known. This sample gives about 26,000 clones in total; roughly 86% of them show up just once. The ten largest clones add up to around a tenth of the sample. The sample here was peripheral blood mononuclear cells (PBMCs), taken before the second cycle of nivolumab. Receptors originate from a human donor with classical Hodgkin lymphoma.

The rearrangement uses TRBV7-9 and TRBJ1-3; D is uncertain. CDR1 is SEHNR and CDR2 is FQNEAQ in the germline V gene (reference sequence). The CDR3 is 15 amino acids. V was pared by 2 bases and J by 2 bases, with 10 bases between. CDR3 sequence (DNA): TGTGCCAGCAGCTTATTGCGGGGAACTGGAAACACCATATATTTT. The encoded protein is CASSLLRGTGNTIYF.

This clone was seen once. The rearrangement links TRBV7-8 to TRBJ1-3, with TRBD1 as a possible D gene (6 bases). V gave up 5 bases and J gave up 2 bases, with 10 bases separating them. CDR3 length: 14 amino acids. From germline, CDR1 is SGHVS and CDR2 FQNEAQ. CDR3 bases: TGTGCCAGCAGCCCCTACAGGGCTGGAAACACCATATATTTT. Translation: CASSPYRAGNTIYF. The full variable domain, completed using reference TRBV7-8 and TRBJ1-3, is GAGVSQSPRYKVAKRGQDVALRCDPISGHVSLFWYQQALGQGPEFLTYFQNEAQLDKSGLPSDRFFAERPEGSVSTLKIQRTQQEDSAVYLCASSPYRAGNTIYFGEGSWLTVV.

The chain combines TRBV30 with TRBJ1-4; TRBD1 is a possible D gene (5 bases). CDR1 is GTSNPN and CDR2 is SVGIG in the germline V gene (reference sequence). This CDR3 is built from 12 residues. V lost 6 bases and J lost 16, with 21 bases in between. The CDR3 protein is CACSTRDLNPFF. The CDR3 region has the DNA TGTGCCTGCTCAACTCGGGACCTTAATCCGTTTTTT.

This rearrangement joins TRBV10-3 to TRBJ2-3; perhaps TRBD1 as D (5 bases). The CDR3 length is 13 residues. Germline V gene data show CDR1 as ENHRY and CDR2 as SYGVKD. V was clipped by 7 bases and J by 5 bases, with 13 bases between them. Here the CDR3 reads CAIKGVNLDTQYF. CDR3 coding DNA: TGTGCCATCAAAGGGGTCAATTTAGATACGCAGTATTTT.

This clone turned up a few times. V usage is TRBV6-5 and J usage is TRBJ2-5; no firm D call. This CDR3 comprises 14 residues. Germline V gene sequence: CDR1 MNHEY, CDR2 SVGAGI. Trimming took off 2 bases at V and 2 bases at J, with 9 bases between the two ends. The chain's CDR3 is CASSYGQAQETQYF. The CDR3 DNA sequence: TGTGCCAGCAGTTACGGCCAGGCGCAAGAGACCCAGTACTTC.